Sequencing of this T cell receptor beta chain was carried out in a study of Ad26.COV2.S vaccination and SARS-CoV-2 variants. Notes on this clone: Its target is unknown.

Study conclusions and caveats: Measures of TCR breadth and depth may have fallen short of total T cell responses.

The CDR3 has 16 amino acids. Looked up from germline, CDR1 is SGDLS and CDR2 is YYNGEE. V shed 4 bases and J shed 1 base, with 17 bases lying between them. Described treatment: 15 to 20 received Ad26.COV2.S at low or high dose, single or two shots; 5 received placebo; per-sample allocation not given. Specimen acquisition occurred on day 63 following the initial vaccine or placebo injection. Generated by immunoSEQ multiplex PCR, the TCRdb table keeps only in-frame clones and is missing some. The sample lists some 240,000 clones, 87% occurring once. This chain joins TRBV9 and TRBJ1-2, with unresolved D. The material was peripheral blood, obtained in a trial of Ad26.COV2.S vaccine versus placebo. The receptor comes from a person between 18 and 60 years old who received the Ad26.COV2.S COVID-19 vaccine or a placebo. The CDR3 bases are TGTGCCAGCAGCTACAATAGAGATGACCGTAACTATGGCTACACCTTC. It yields the protein CASSYNRDDRNYGYTF.